These 19 T cell receptor beta chains came from one sample sequenced in a study of tumor-infiltrating lymphocytes in oesophageal squamous cell carcinoma. A single record per CDR3 protein comes from TCRdb applying MiXCR to the PCR reads. Among 12,000 or so distinct CDR3 sequences listed, 56% were seen once. The sequencing input was esophageal tumor tissue. These TCRs come from a female donor with esophageal squamous cell carcinoma.

The chain joins TRBV6-1 to TRBJ2-1; D call uncertain. Near its end, the DNA agrees better with TRBJ2-5, so the J call may be wrong. The CDR3 sequence is 15 residues long. In germline, CDR1 is MNHNS, CDR2 SASEGT. The CDR3 DNA is TGTGCCAGCAGATTCGTGTACGGGCTACAAGAGACCCAGTACTTC. Translated, it gives CASRFVYGLQETQYF.

V gene TRBV2 combines with J gene TRBJ2-7, with 7 bases identical to TRBD2. Trimming at V came to 6 bases and at J to 7 bases, leaving 15 bases not matched to a gene. In germline, CDR1 is SNHLY, CDR2 FYNNEI. The CDR3 consists of 15 residues. The CDR3 here is CASRERDESYNEQYF. DNA of the CDR3: TGTGCCAGCAGGGAGCGGGATGAATCCTACAATGAGCAGTACTTC.

The V call is TRBV7-9, the J call TRBJ2-5; D gene unclear. The DNA end is more similar to TRBJ1-1, so the J call may be wrong. The CDR3 spans 13 residues. Germline CDR1 SEHNR, CDR2 FQNEAQ (reference sequence). The CDR3 is CASSLRASAEAFF. DNA for the CDR3: TGTGCCAGCAGCTTACGAGCGTCAGCTGAAGCTTTCTTT.

This clonotype has only a few counts. This sequence joins TRBV6-1 and TRBJ2-4; D is uncertain. From germline, CDR1 is MNHNS and CDR2 SASEGT. The CDR3 length is 11 residues. The V gene lost 7 bases and the J gene lost 1 base, with 2 bases spanning the gap. CDR3 sequence reads: CASTAKNIQYF. The CDR3 nucleotides are TGTGCCAGCACCGCCAAAAACATTCAGTACTTC.

The chain carries TRBV7-6 and TRBJ2-1; the D is unclear. V lost 4 bases and J lost 8, with 15 bases in between. Per the germline V gene, CDR1 is SGHVS and CDR2 is FNYEAQ. The CDR3 covers 14 residues. CDR3 sequence reads: CASSSAAMGDEQFF. The CDR3 nucleotides read TGTGCCAGCAGCTCTGCTGCCATGGGCGATGAGCAGTTCTTC.

The chain carries TRBV7-8 and TRBJ2-1; D might be TRBD2 (5 bases). The J call may be mistaken, given a closer DNA end match to TRBJ2-2. The CDR3 contains 14 residues. CDR1 is SGHVS, CDR2 FQNEAQ, per germline. CDR3 residues: CASRGAANTGELFF. For the CDR3, the DNA is TGTGCCAGCAGGGGAGCGGCTAACACCGGGGAGCTGTTTTTT.

The rearrangement joins TRBV12-3 or TRBV12-4 to TRBJ2-4; D not resolved. The J call may be wrong; the DNA end is better matched by TRBJ2-7. This CDR3 has 12 amino acids. CDR3 protein: CASSSVFYEQYF. The CDR3 DNA reads TGTGCCAGCAGTTCGGTTTTCTACGAGCAGTACTTC.

This clonotype was seen a handful of times. The chain employs TRBV29-1 and TRBJ2-6; D call uncertain. CDR1 SQVTM and CDR2 ANQGSEA come from the germline V gene. This CDR3 has 17 residues. The V and J ends lost 2 bases and 0 bases respectively, with 14 bases between them. The chain's CDR3 is CSVEYETSRSGANVLTF. The DNA for the CDR3 is TGCAGCGTTGAATATGAGACTTCTCGCTCTGGGGCCAACGTCCTGACTTTC.

Regarding this clonotype: The CDR3 end shows no conserved phenylalanine or tryptophan, and so a read error is likely. It is unclear where the CDR3 begins or ends on the DNA, so no DNA is shown, and the CDR3 is as TCRdb lists it. The genes are TRBV7-6 and TRBJ2-7. Including both end residues, the CDR3 is 16 amino acids long. Germline V gene sequence: CDR1 SGHVS, CDR2 FNYEAQ. The CDR3 region is CASSLGYGEETQYFGS.

This clonotype is a singleton in its sample. The chain recombines TRBV12-3 or TRBV12-4 with TRBJ2-7, with D perhaps TRBD1 or TRBD2 (6 bases each). TRBJ2-5 explains the end of the DNA better; the J call may be wrong. This CDR3 has 15 amino acids. Here the CDR3 reads CASRPNRQAAGTQYF. The DNA for the CDR3 is TGTGCCAGCAGACCGAACCGACAGGCAGCGGGGACCCAGTACTTC.

This clonotype is categorized as medium-sized. The chain employs TRBV11-2 and TRBJ2-7; the D gene is possibly TRBD1 (5 bases). Germline V gene lookup returns CDR1 SGHAT and CDR2 FQNNGV. The ends were cut back, 6 bases at V and 6 bases at J, with 12 bases in the middle. The CDR3 consists of 12 residues. CDR3 nucleotides: TGTGCCAGCAGTCTACAGGCAGCCGAGCAGTACTTC. It yields the protein CASSLQAAEQYF. Using reference TRBV11-2 and TRBJ2-7 for the parts outside the CDR3, the full variable domain is EAGVAQSPRYKIIEKRQSVAFWCNPISGHATLYWYQQILGQGPKLLIQFQNNGVVDDSQLPKDRFSAERLKGVDSTLKIQPAKLEDSAVYLCASSLQAAEQYFGPGTRLTVT.

The rearrangement joins TRBV6-1 to TRBJ2-4, with 8 nucleotides matching TRBD1. The germline CDR1 and CDR2 sequences are MNHNS and SASEGT. Trimming removed 4 bases from V and 13 bases from J; junction bases left unmatched: 3. The CDR3 runs 11 residues. CDR3 in DNA: TGTGCCAGCAGTGGGGGACAGGAGCAGTACTTC. It is translated as CASSGGQEQYF.

J is TRBJ2-1 and V is TRBV28; 8 positions match TRBD2. TRBJ2-7 matches the DNA end more closely, so the J call is doubtful. From germline, CDR1 is MDHEN and CDR2 SYDVKM. The CDR3 contains 15 residues. The CDR3 sequence: CASSLVAGSMDEQYF. The CDR3 region has the DNA TGTGCCAGCAGTTTAGTAGCGGGAAGTATGGACGAGCAGTACTTC.

CDR3 nucleotide sequence: TGTGCCAGCACCATAGCGGGAGTGTCCTACGAGCAGTACTTC. Encoded protein: CASTIAGVSYEQYF. The chain has TRBV7-2 and TRBJ2-1; 9 bases map to TRBD2. The J call may be mistaken, given a closer DNA end match to TRBJ2-7. This CDR3 region has 14 residues. In germline, CDR1 is SGHTA, CDR2 FQGNSA.

The J gene is TRBJ2-4, the V gene TRBV6-8; TRBD1 matches 10 bases. From germline, CDR1 is MNHGY and CDR2 SAAAGT. Trimming took 5 bases from V and 2 from J; bases not matched to a gene: 21. The CDR3 is 21 amino acids. CDR3 region: CASSDPSYFGQGGRTKNIQYF. CDR3 in DNA: TGTGCCAGCAGTGACCCATCATACTTCGGACAGGGGGGTAGGACCAAAAACATTCAGTACTTC.

This chain joins TRBV7-6 and TRBJ2-3, with D perhaps TRBD1 or TRBD2 (7 bases each). Germline CDR1 is SGHVS and CDR2 is FNYEAQ. V dropped 6 bases and J dropped 3 bases, with 13 bases sitting between them. CDR3 size: 14 residues. The CDR3 sequence: CASRGGTVTDTQYF. CDR3 in DNA: TGTGCCAGCAGGGGAGGGACAGTTACAGATACGCAGTATTTT.

This clonotype was seen just once. A read error may produce the germline difference seen at one junction end. V is TRBV7-3 and J is TRBJ2-1; the D gene could be TRBD1 or TRBD2 (5 bases each). Germline V lookup: CDR1 SGHTA, CDR2 FQGTGA. The CDR3 extends over 14 amino acids. The CDR3 here is CASSLAGYTGELYF. The CDR3 nucleotides read TGTGCCAGCAGCTTAGCAGGGTACACCGGGGAGCTGTATTTT.

This clonotype was counted a few times. Given a much more abundant clone one base away, this may be a read error. V is TRBV7-3 and J is TRBJ2-6; the D is unclear. The tail of the sequence fits TRBJ2-7 better, so the J call may be wrong. The CDR3 consists of 15 residues. In germline, CDR1 is SGHTA, CDR2 FQGTGA. CDR3 bases: TGTGCCAGCAGCTTAACGTCTCAAGGCTACAATGAGCAGTACTTC. Translation gives CASSLTSQGYNEQYF.

This clonotype was observed a few times. The chain's CDR3 is CASSQSSGTWETQYF. CDR3 sequence (DNA): TGTGCCAGCAGCCAATCCTCCGGGACATGGGAGACCCAGTACTTC. This chain joins TRBV7-2 and TRBJ2-5, with D perhaps matching TRBD1 (6 bases). Per germline, CDR1 SGHTA and CDR2 FQGNSA. CDR3 length: 15 residues. The ends were cut back, 5 bases at V and 5 bases at J, with 18 bases in the middle.